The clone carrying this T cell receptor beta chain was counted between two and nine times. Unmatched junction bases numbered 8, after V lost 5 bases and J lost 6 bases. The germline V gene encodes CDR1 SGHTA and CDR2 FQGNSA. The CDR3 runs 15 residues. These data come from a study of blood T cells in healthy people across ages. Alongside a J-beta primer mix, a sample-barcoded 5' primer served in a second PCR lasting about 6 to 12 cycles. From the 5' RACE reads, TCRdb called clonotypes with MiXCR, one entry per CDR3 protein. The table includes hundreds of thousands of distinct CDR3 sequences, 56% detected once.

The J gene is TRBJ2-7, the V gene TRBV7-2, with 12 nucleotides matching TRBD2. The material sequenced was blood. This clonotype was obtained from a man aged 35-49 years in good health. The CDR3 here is CASSEPGTSGLEQYF. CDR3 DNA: TGTGCCAGCAGCGAACCCGGGACTAGCGGGCTCGAGCAGTACTTC.